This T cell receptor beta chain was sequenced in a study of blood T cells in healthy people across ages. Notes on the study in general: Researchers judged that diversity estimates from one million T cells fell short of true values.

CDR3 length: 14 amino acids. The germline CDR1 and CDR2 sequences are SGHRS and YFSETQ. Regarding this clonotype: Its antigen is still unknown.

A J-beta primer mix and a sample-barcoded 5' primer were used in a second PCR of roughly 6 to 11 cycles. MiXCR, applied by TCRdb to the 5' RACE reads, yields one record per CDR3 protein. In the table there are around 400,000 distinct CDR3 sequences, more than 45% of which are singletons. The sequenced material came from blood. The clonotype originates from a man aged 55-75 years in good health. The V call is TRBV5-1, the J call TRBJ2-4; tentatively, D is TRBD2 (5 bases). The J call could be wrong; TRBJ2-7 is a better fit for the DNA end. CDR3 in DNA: TGCGCCAGCAGCCCCGAAGGGAGTACCTACGAGCAGTACTTC. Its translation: CASSPEGSTYEQYF.